This T cell receptor beta chain was sequenced during a study of radiotherapy plus CTLA-4 blockade in lung cancer. Study-level information: Disease control was present in more than 30% of patients, and objective responses in approximately 20%. Study-wide results and limits: Clones of tumor-derived TCRs expanded in blood after radiotherapy plus ipilimumab. Response was reportedly best predicted by early blood T cell clone dynamics, with interferon-beta.

Worth noting for this clone: Its specificity is unknown.

Those patients who had chemo-refractory metastatic non-small-cell lung cancer were given focal radiation along with CTLA-4 blockade through ipilimumab. There are 14 residues in the CDR3. Germline V gene sequence: CDR1 SGHAT, CDR2 FQNNGV. Between the trimmed V and J ends, which lost 1 base and 3 bases, there was a span of 9 bases. The data were produced by immunoSEQ multiplex PCR, yet TCRdb's version contains in-frame clones alone and is incomplete. The sample consists of tens of thousands of clones, roughly 77% of them appearing once. The sequence derives from a human donor with non-small cell lung cancer who had a complete response to radiotherapy plus ipilimumab. The specimen comprised peripheral blood, sampled from a patient treated with radiotherapy plus ipilimumab. J is TRBJ1-1 and V is TRBV11-2; no definite D call. CDR3 sequence: CASSLGWRDTEAFF. The CDR3 region has the DNA TGTGCCAGCAGCTTAGGGTGGAGGGACACTGAAGCTTTCTTT.